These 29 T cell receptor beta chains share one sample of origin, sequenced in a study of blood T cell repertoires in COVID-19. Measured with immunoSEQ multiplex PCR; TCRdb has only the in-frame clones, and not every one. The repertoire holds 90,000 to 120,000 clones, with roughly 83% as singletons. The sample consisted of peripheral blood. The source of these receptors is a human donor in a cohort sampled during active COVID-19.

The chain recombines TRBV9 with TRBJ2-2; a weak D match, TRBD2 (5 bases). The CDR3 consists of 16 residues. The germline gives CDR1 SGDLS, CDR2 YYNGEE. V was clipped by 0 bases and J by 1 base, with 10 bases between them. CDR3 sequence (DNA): TGTGCCAGCAGCGTAGAGGGAGTCCTGAACACCGGGGAGCTGTTTTTT. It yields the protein CASSVEGVLNTGELFF.

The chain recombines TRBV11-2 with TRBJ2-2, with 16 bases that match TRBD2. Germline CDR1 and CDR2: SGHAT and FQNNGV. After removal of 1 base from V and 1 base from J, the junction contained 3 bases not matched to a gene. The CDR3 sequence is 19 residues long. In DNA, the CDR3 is TGTGCCAGCAGCTTAGCGGGACTAGCGGGAGGGCGGAACACCGGGGAGCTGTTTTTT. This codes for CASSLAGLAGGRNTGELFF. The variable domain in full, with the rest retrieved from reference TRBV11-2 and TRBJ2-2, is EAGVAQSPRYKIIEKRQSVAFWCNPISGHATLYWYQQILGQGPKLLIQFQNNGVVDDSQLPKDRFSAERLKGVDSTLKIQPAKLEDSAVYLCASSLAGLAGGRNTGELFFGEGSRLTVL.

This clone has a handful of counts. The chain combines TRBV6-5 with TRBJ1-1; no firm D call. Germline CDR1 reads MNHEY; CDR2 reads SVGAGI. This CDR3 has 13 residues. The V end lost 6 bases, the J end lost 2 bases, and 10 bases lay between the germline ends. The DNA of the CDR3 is TGTGCCAGCAGGTTGACTGTTAACACTGAAGCTTTCTTT. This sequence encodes CASRLTVNTEAFF.

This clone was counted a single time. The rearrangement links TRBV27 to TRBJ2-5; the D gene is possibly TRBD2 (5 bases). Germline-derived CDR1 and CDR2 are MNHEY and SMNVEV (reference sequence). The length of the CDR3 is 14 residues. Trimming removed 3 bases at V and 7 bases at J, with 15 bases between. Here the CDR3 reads CASSLSRPGGTQYF. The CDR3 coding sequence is TGTGCCAGCAGTTTGAGCAGGCCCGGAGGGACCCAGTACTTC.

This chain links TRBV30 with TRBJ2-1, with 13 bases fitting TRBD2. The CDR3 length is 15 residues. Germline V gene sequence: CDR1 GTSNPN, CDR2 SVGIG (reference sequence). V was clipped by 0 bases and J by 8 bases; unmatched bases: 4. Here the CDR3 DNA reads TGTGCCTGGAGTGTAGGACTAGCGGGAGTTTATGAGCAGTTCTTC. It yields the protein CAWSVGLAGVYEQFF.

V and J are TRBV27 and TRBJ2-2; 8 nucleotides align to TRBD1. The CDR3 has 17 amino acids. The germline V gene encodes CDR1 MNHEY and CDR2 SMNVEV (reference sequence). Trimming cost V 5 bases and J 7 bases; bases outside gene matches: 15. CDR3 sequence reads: CASSHGVTRGQGGELFF. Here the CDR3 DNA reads TGTGCCAGCAGTCACGGGGTGACCAGGGGGCAGGGCGGGGAGCTGTTTTTT.

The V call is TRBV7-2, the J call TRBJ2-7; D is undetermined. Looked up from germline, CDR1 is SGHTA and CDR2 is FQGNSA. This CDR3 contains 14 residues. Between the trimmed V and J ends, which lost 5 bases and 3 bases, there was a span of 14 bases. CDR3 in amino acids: CASSVTGYLYEQYF. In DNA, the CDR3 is TGTGCCAGCAGCGTAACGGGTTACCTCTACGAGCAGTACTTC.

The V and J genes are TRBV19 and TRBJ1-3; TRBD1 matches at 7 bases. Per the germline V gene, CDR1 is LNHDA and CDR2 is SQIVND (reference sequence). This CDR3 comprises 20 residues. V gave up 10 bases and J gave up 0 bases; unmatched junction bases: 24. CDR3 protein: CATKGGWDRDSDFSGNTIYF. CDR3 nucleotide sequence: TGTGCCACCAAAGGGGGGTGGGATAGGGACAGTGACTTCTCTGGAAACACCATATATTTT.

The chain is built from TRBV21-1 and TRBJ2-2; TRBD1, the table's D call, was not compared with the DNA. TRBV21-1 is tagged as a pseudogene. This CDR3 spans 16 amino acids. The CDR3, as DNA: TGTGCCAGCAGCACCAAGGACAGGAGGAACACCGGGGAGCTGTTTTTT. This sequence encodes CASSTKDRRNTGELFF.

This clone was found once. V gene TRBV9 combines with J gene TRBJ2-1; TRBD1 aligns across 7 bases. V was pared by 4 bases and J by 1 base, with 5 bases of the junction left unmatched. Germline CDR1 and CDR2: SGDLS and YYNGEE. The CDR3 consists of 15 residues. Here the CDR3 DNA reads TGTGCCAGCAGCCCCCTGACAGGGTCCTACAATGAGCAGTTCTTC. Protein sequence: CASSPLTGSYNEQFF.

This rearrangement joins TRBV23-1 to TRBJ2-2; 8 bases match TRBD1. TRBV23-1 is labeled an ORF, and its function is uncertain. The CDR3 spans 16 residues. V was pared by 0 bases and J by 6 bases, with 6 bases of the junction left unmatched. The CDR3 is CASSQSPTGESGELFF. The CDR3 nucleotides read TGCGCCAGCAGTCAATCCCCGACAGGGGAGTCCGGGGAGCTGTTTTTT.

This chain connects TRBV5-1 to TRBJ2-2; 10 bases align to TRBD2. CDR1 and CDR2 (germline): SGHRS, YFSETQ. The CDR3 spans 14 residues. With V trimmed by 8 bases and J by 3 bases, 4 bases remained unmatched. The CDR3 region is CASRGLADTGELFF. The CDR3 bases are TGCGCCAGTCGAGGACTAGCGGACACCGGGGAGCTGTTTTTT.

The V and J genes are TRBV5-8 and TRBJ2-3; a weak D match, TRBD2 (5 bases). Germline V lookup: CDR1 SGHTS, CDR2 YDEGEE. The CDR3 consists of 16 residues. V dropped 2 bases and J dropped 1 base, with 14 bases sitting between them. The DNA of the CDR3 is TGTGCCAGCAGCTTACAAGAGGGAGTCGGCACAGATACGCAGTATTTT. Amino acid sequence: CASSLQEGVGTDTQYF.

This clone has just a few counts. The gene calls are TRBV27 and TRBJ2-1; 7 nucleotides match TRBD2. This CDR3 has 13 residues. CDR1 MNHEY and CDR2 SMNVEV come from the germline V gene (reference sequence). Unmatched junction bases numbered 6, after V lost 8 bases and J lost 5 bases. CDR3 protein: CASGLVRHNEQFF. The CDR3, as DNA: TGTGCCAGCGGACTAGTGAGGCACAATGAGCAGTTCTTC.

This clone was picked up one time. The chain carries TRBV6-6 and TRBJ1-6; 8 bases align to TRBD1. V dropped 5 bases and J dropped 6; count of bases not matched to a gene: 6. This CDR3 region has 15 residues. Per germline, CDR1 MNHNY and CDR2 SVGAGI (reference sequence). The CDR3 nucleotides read TGTGCCAGCAGTGCCCCGACAGGGGCTAATTCACCCCTCCACTTT. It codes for CASSAPTGANSPLHF.

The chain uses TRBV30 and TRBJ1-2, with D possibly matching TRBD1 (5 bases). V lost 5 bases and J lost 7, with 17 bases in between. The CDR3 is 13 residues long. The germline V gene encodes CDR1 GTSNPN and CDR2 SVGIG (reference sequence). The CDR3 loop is CAWDPGFGLGYTF. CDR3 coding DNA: TGTGCCTGGGACCCAGGGTTTGGGCTTGGCTACACCTTC. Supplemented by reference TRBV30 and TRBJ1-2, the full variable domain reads SQTIHQWPATLVQPVGSPLSLECTVEGTSNPNLYWYRQAAGRGLQLLFYSVGIGQISSEVPQNLSASRPQDRQFILSSKKLLLSDSGFYLCAWDPGFGLGYTFGSGTRLTVV.

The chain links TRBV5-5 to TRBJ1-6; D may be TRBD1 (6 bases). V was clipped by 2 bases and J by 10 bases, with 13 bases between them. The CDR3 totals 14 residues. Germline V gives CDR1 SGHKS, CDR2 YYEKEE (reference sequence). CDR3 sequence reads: CASSFAGAESPLHF. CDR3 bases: TGTGCCAGCAGCTTCGCAGGGGCAGAATCACCCCTCCACTTT.

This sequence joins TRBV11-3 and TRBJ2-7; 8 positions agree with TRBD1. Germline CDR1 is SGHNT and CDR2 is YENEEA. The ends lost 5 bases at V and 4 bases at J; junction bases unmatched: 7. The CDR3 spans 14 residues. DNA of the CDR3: TGTGCCAGCAGCCCTGGGACAGGATTATACGAGCAGTACTTC. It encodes CASSPGTGLYEQYF.

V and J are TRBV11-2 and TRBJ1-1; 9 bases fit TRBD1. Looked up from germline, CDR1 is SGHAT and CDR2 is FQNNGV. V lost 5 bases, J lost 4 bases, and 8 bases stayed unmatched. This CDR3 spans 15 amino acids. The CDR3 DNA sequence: TGTGCCAGCAGCGTCCGGGACAGGGTTGGCACTGAAGCTTTCTTT. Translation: CASSVRDRVGTEAFF.

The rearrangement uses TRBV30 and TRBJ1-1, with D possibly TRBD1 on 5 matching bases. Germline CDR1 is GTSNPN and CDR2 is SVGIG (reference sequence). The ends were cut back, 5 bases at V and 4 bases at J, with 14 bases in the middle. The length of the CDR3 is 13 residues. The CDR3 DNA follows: TGTGCCTGGGGGGGATCCGCGGGCACTGAAGCTTTCTTT. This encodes CAWGGSAGTEAFF.

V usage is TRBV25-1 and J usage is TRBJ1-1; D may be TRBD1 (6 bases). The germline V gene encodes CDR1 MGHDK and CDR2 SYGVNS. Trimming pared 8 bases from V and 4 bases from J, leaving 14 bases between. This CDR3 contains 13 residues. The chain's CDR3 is CASSPGVLTEAFF. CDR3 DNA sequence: TGTGCCAGCTCGCCAGGGGTACTCACTGAAGCTTTCTTT. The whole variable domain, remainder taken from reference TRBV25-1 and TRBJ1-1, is EADIYQTPRYLVIGTGKKITLECSQTMGHDKMYWYQQDPGMELHLIHYSYGVNSTEKGDLSSESTVSRIRTEHFPLTLESARPSHTSQYLCASSPGVLTEAFFGQGTRLTVV.

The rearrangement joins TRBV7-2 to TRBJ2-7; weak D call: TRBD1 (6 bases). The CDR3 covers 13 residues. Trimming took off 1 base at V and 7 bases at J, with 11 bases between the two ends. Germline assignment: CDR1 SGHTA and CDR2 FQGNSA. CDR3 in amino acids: CASSLVTGQEQYF. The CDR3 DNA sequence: TGTGCCAGCAGCTTAGTTACAGGGCAAGAGCAGTACTTC.

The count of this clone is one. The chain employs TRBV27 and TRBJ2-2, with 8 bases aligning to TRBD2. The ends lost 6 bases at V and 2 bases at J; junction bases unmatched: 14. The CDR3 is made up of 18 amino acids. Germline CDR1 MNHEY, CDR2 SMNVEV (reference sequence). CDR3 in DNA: TGTGCCAGCAGGGGATATGGGATGACTAGCGTCAACACCGGGGAGCTGTTTTTT. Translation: CASRGYGMTSVNTGELFF.

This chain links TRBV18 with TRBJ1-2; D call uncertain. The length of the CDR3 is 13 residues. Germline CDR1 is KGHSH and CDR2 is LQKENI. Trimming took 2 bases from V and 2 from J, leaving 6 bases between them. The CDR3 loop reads CASSPIQNYGYTF. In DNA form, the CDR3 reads TGTGCCAGCTCACCAATACAGAACTATGGCTACACCTTC.

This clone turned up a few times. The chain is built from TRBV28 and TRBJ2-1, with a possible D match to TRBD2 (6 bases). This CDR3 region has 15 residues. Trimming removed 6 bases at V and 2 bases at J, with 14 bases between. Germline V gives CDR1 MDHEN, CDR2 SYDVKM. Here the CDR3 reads CASSSGSGAYNEQFF. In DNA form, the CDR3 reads TGTGCCAGCAGCTCCGGATCGGGGGCCTACAATGAGCAGTTCTTC.

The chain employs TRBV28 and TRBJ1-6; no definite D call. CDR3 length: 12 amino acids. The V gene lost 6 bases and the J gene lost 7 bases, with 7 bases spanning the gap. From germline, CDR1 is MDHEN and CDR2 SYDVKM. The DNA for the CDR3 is TGTGCCAGCAGCCTCCTCAATTCACCCCTCCACTTT. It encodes CASSLLNSPLHF.

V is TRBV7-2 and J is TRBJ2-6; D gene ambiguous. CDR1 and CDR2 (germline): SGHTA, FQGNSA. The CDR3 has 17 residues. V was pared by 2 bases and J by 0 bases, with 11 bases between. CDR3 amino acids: CASSLPHPVSGANVLTF. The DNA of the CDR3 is TGTGCCAGCAGCTTACCTCATCCGGTCTCTGGGGCCAACGTCCTGACTTTC. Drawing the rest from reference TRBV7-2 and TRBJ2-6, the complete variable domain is GAGVSQSPSNKVTEKGKDVELRCDPISGHTALYWYRQSLGQGLEFLIYFQGNSAPDKSGLPSDRFSAERTGGSVSTLTIQRTQQEDSAVYLCASSLPHPVSGANVLTFGAGSRLTVL.

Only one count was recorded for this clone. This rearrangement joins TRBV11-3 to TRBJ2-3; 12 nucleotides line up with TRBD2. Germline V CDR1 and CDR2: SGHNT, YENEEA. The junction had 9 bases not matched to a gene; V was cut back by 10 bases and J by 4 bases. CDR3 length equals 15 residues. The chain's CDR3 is CATPSGRATADTQYF. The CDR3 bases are TGTGCCACCCCTAGCGGGAGGGCCACGGCAGATACGCAGTATTTT.

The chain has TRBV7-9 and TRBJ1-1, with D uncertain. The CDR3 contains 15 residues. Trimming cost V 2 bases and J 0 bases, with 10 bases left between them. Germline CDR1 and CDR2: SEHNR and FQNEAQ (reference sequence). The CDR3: CASSLFAVLNTEAFF. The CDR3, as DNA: TGTGCCAGCAGCTTATTTGCGGTATTGAACACTGAAGCTTTCTTT.